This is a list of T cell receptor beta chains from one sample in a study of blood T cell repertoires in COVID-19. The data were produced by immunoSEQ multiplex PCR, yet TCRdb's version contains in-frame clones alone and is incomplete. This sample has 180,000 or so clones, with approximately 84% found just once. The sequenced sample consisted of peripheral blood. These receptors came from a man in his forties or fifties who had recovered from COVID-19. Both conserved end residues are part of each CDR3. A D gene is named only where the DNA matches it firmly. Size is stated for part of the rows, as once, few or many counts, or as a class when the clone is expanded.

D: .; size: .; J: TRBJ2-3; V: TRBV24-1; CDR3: CATSDEQGSDTQYF; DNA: TGTGCCACCAGTGATGAACAGGGTTCAGATACGCAGTATTTT
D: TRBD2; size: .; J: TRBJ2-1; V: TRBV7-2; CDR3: CASSPWEGGPYNEQFF; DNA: TGTGCCAGCAGCCCCTGGGAGGGTGGCCCCTACAATGAGCAGTTCTTC
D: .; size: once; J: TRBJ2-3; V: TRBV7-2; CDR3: CASIPPGLPAGTQYF; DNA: TGTGCCAGCATCCCACCGGGACTCCCAGCAGGAACGCAGTATTTT
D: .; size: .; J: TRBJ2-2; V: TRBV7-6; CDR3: CARLGGAIAGELFF; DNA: TGTGCCAGGCTTGGGGGGGCGATCGCCGGGGAGCTGTTTTTT
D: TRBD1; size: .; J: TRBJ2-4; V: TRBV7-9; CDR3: CASSIQGSKNIQYF; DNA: TGTGCCAGCAGCATACAGGGGTCCAAAAACATTCAGTACTTC
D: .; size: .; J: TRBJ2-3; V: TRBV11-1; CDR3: CASSGGTYDTQYF; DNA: TGTGCCAGCAGCGGGGGGACTTACGATACGCAGTATTTT
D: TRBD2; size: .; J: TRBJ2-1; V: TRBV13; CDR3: CASSFQASGNEQFF; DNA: TGTGCCAGCAGCTTCCAGGCTAGCGGCAATGAGCAGTTCTTC
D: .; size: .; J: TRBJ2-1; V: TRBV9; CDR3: CASSVAGQSGGEQFF; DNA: TGTGCCAGCAGCGTAGCTGGACAGTCTGGCGGTGAGCAGTTCTTC
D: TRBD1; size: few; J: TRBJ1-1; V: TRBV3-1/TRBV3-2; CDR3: CASSLLQGVEAFF; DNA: TGTGCCAGCAGCCTGTTGCAGGGGGTCGAAGCTTTCTTT
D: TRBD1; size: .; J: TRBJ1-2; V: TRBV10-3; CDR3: CAAGTGHTNYGYTF; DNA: TGTGCCGCGGGGACAGGGCATACCAACTATGGCTACACCTTC
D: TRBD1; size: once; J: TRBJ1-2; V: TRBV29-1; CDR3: CSVEPGGASDGYTF; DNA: TGCAGCGTTGAGCCAGGGGGCGCGAGTGATGGCTACACCTTC
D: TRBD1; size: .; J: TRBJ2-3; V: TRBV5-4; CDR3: CASSSGRQGIEYF; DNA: TGTGCCAGCAGCTCGGGACGACAGGGCATTGAGTATTTT